The source of this T cell receptor (beta chain) is a study of cytomegalovirus exposure and HLA in healthy donors. The PCR employed 60 Vbeta primers together with 13 Jbeta primers. The assay was immunoSEQ multiplex PCR, and TCRdb's table has in-frame clones only and misses some. The table shows some 150,000 clones, with about 80% occurring only once. On this clone: Its antigen is not identified.

Germline V gives CDR1 LGHNT, CDR2 FRNRAP. V lost 1 base and J lost 3, with 6 bases in between. The CDR3 spans 13 residues. Findings of the study overall: In a later analysis, specific HLA alleles were associated with about 18,000 TCR beta sequences at a 0.05 false discovery rate. The later analysis indicated that the majority of CMV-associated TCR beta chains appeared HLA-restricted. CMV serostatus stood as the only immune exposure information on hand.

Sequencing was carried out using PBMCs. The source is a man aged 25 to 40 in good health and CMV-seronegative. The chain employs TRBV12-5 and TRBJ1-1; TRBD1 is a possible D gene (6 bases). In DNA, the CDR3 is TGTGCTAGTGGTTTGGCAGGGGACACTGAAGCTTTCTTT. Encoded protein: CASGLAGDTEAFF.